This paragraph covers one T cell receptor (beta chain) sequence. Sequencing used immunoSEQ multiplex PCR; TCRdb keeps in-frame clones, though not all of them. The data hold just over 3,000 clones, with 70% to 90% observed a single time. These data belong to a study of brain metastases from non-small cell lung cancer. V gave up 0 bases and J gave up 2 bases, with 11 bases separating them. Germline V lookup: CDR1 LGHDT, CDR2 YNNKEL (reference sequence). The length of the CDR3 is 15 residues. The chain carries TRBV3-1 (or the pseudogene TRBV3-2) and TRBJ2-7, with D perhaps matching TRBD1 (6 bases). This TCR derives from a donor aged 40 or over with non-small cell lung cancer. The material sequenced was primary lung tumor tissue. CDR3 protein: CASSQEDGGTYEQYF. CDR3 nucleotides: TGTGCCAGCAGCCAAGAAGATGGGGGCACCTACGAGCAGTACTTC.